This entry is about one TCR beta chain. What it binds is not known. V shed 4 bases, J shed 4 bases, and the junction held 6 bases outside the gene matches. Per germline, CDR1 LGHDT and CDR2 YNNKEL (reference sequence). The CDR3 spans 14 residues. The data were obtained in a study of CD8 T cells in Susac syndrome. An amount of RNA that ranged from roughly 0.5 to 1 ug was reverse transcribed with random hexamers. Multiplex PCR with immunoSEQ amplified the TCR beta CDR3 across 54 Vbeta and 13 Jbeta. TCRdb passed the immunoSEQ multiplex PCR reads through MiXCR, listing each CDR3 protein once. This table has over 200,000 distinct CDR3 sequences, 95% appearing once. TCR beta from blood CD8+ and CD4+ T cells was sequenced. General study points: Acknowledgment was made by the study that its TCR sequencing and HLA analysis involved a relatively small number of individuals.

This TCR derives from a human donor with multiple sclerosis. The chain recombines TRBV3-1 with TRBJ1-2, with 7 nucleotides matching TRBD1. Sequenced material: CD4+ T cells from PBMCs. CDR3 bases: TGTGCCAGCAGCCCCTCGGACAGGTTCTATGGCTACACCTTC. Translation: CASSPSDRFYGYTF.